These 10 T cell receptor beta chains came from one sample sequenced in a study of shared clonotypes between healthy human individuals. Cells designated naive CD8 were CD45RO-negative and were positively selected for CCR7, with terminally differentiated effector memory CD45RA+ cells excluded. Sequencing used immunoSEQ multiplex PCR; TCRdb keeps in-frame clones, though not all of them. The sample has about 600,000 clones, 95% to 98% seen once. The sequenced sample consisted of naive CD8+ T cells sorted from blood. These receptors all come from a man aged 25-45 years in good health.

Concerning this clone: Additional DNA sequences in this sample encode the identical CDR3. The gene calls are TRBV11-2 and TRBJ2-5; D call uncertain. The ends were cut back, 5 bases at V and 5 bases at J, with 9 bases in the middle. The germline V gene encodes CDR1 SGHAT and CDR2 FQNNGV. CDR3 length equals 12 residues. The DNA for the CDR3 is TGTGCCAGCAGCCCCCAAGGGGAGACCCAGTACTTC. It specifies CASSPQGETQYF.

The chain uses TRBV30 and TRBJ2-1, with 8 bases lining up with TRBD2. The CDR3 sequence is 14 residues long. The germline V gene encodes CDR1 GTSNPN and CDR2 SVGIG (reference sequence). V shed 1 base and J 3 bases; nucleotides not matched to a gene: 2. The CDR3 is CAWSAGTSYNEQFF. Here the CDR3 DNA reads TGTGCCTGGAGTGCCGGGACTAGCTACAATGAGCAGTTCTTC.

This clone came up once. The chain is built from TRBV4-1 and TRBJ1-3; possible D gene TRBD1, 6 bases. The CDR3 extends over 17 amino acids. V was clipped by 0 bases and J by 2 bases, with 14 bases between them. The germline V gene has CDR1 MGHRA and CDR2 YSYEKL. CDR3 nucleotide sequence: TGCGCCAGCAGCCAAGATCCCGGGACAAGTACTGGAAACACCATATATTTT. It encodes CASSQDPGTSTGNTIYF.

This chain uses TRBV14 with TRBJ1-3; D not certain. CDR3 length: 15 residues. Per the germline V gene, CDR1 is SGHDN and CDR2 is FVKESK. Trimming pared 1 base from V and 0 bases from J, leaving 7 bases between. The CDR3 region is CASSQVLSSGNTIYF. CDR3 coding DNA: TGTGCCAGCAGCCAAGTGCTGAGCTCTGGAAACACCATATATTTT.

The rearrangement uses TRBV7-2 and TRBJ2-1, with D perhaps matching TRBD2 (6 bases). Germline assignment: CDR1 SGHTA and CDR2 FQGNSA. This CDR3 is 18 amino acids long. Between the trimmed V and J ends, which lost 1 base and 1 base, there was a span of 17 bases. CDR3 bases: TGTGCCAGCAGCTTAGGGCTCGGGGCGGGACGATCCTACAATGAGCAGTTCTTC. It specifies CASSLGLGAGRSYNEQFF.

The V and J genes are TRBV15 and TRBJ2-7; perhaps TRBD1 as D (6 bases). The CDR3 has 14 residues. The germline V gene encodes CDR1 LNHNV and CDR2 YYDKDF (reference sequence). Deletions cut 1 base from V and 3 bases from J, with 10 bases between. As DNA, the CDR3 is TGTGCCACCAGCAGAGCTACAGGGAACTACGAGCAGTACTTC. Amino acids: CATSRATGNYEQYF.

V is TRBV6-1 and J is TRBJ2-1; D uncertain. Germline V gives CDR1 MNHNS, CDR2 SASEGT. This CDR3 has 15 residues. V was shortened by 7 bases and J by 2 bases, with 15 bases between the two germline ends. CDR3 DNA sequence: TGTGCCAGCACCGAGAAGCTAGTGGCCTACAATGAGCAGTTCTTC. Protein sequence: CASTEKLVAYNEQFF.

The chain couples TRBV13 to TRBJ2-5, with D perhaps TRBD2 (6 bases). V shed 5 bases and J shed 5 bases, with 15 bases lying between them. This CDR3 has 14 amino acids. Germline assignment: CDR1 PRHDT and CDR2 FYEKMQ (reference sequence). The CDR3 nucleotides read TGTGCCAGCAGCACCCGGACGGAGGGGGAGACCCAGTACTTC. It yields the protein CASSTRTEGETQYF.

The chain uses TRBV7-9 and TRBJ1-5, with D possibly being TRBD1 (5 bases). This CDR3 region has 13 residues. Between the trimmed V and J ends, which lost 2 bases and 5 bases, there was a span of 7 bases. Germline V lookup: CDR1 SEHNR, CDR2 FQNEAQ (reference sequence). CDR3: CASSLQGDQPQHF. The CDR3 DNA is TGTGCCAGCAGCTTACAGGGCGATCAGCCCCAGCATTTT.

The chain carries TRBV9 and TRBJ2-3; tentatively, D is TRBD2 (5 bases). CDR1 is SGDLS, CDR2 YYNGEE, per germline. The CDR3 has 14 residues. V lost 4 bases and J 6 bases, leaving 15 bases between the germline ends. The CDR3 region has the DNA TGTGCCAGCAGCCCCCGACGGGGTCTGGATACGCAGTATTTT. Residues: CASSPRRGLDTQYF. Full variable domain (rest looked up from reference TRBV9 and TRBJ2-3): DSGVTQTPKHLITATGQRVTLRCSPRSGDLSVYWYQQSLDQGLQFLIQYYNGEERAKGNILERFSAQQFPDLHSELNLSSLELGDSALYFCASSPRRGLDTQYFGPGTRLTVL.